This T cell receptor beta chain is drawn from a study of regulatory T cells in long-lasting Graves disease. Looking at the study overall: Over 5 years on antithyroid drugs plus positive TSH receptor antibodies marked Graves' disease as persistent. Study-wide findings and caveats: Gene preferences differed: TRBV28, TRBJ1-2, TRBJ2-5 in persistent cases. The TCR repertoire of persistent Graves' patients was less diverse than that of newly diagnosed ones.

Arm-PCR with iRepertoire HTBI primers amplified the CDR3 regions for these TCR beta libraries. TCRdb reanalysed the multiplex PCR reads using MiXCR and keeps one entry per CDR3 protein. Of under 500,000 distinct CDR3 sequences listed, 20% are singletons. Time point: persistent/refractory GD, antithyroid drugs over 5 years with positive TRAb. PBMC-derived RNA was used for the TCR library. In regard to this clonotype: What it recognizes is unknown.

Germline V gene lookup returns CDR1 MDHEN and CDR2 SYDVKM. The CDR3 consists of 15 residues. V dropped 6 bases and J dropped 2; count of bases not matched to a gene: 7. V and J are TRBV28 and TRBJ2-1, with TRBD1 identical over 7 bases. The origin of this receptor is a female donor with Graves disease. Here the sequenced sample was peripheral blood mononuclear cells (PBMCs), taken when the disease was refractory, from a patient treated with antithyroid drugs. CDR3 sequence reads: CASSSRQGAYNEQFF. The CDR3 bases are TGTGCCAGCAGCAGCAGACAGGGTGCCTACAATGAGCAGTTCTTC.